This T cell receptor beta chain was found in a study of cytomegalovirus exposure and HLA in healthy donors (TCRdb year 2017). As for the study more broadly: According to an earlier analysis of a few hundred of the donors, roughly 180 million T cells yielded some 120 million unique TCR beta sequences and 250 to 350 Gb of sequence data. The study combined high-throughput TCR immunosequencing, statistical association of individual TCRs with disease status, and machine learning to predict cytomegalovirus infection status. Every discovery cohort repertoire had been produced on one sequencing platform. The study profiled the T cell repertoires of around 700 subjects by immunosequencing and related them to cytomegalovirus serostatus. An early release covering more than 500 HLA-typed donors comprised about 310 gigabases of sequencing data and approximately 85 million unique TCR sequences. On average, around 240,000 unique TCR beta nucleotide sequences were sequenced per donor among about 400 genotyped donors of the cohort, with roughly 20% of those sequences being non-productive. Rather than using new phenotypic data, the later analysis identified candidate immune exposures from TCR beta sequences and from how often those sequences occurred across donors. Along with the approximately 700-subject first cohort, a separate validation cohort of some 130 different subjects was used. Of the 350 to 400 genotyped donors, over 65% fell in the genetic ancestry cluster associated with self-reported Caucasian donors. Donor age, sex, ethnicity and CMV serostatus were compiled alongside the repertoire data. A handful of DR-DQ haplotypes were treated as single units for association and clustering because of strong linkage in the cohort. A later analysis re-analyzed previously published TCR beta repertoires from 550 to 700 donors and added high-resolution HLA genotyping to study TCR occurrence patterns. The aim of the study was to test whether cataloging public T cell receptors could identify signatures of past pathogen exposure. An earlier analysis of 587 of the donors applied high-throughput TCR beta sequencing to assess whether each TCR beta V gene segment acted as functional or pseudogenic. A later genetic analysis used genome-wide SNP genotypes for about 65% of the roughly 700 donors, treating that subset as a discovery cohort. The number of donors typed differed by locus, with 629-630 for A, B, C, DRB1 and DQB1, about 500 for DQA1, under 610 for DPA1, and 472 for DPB1. HLA typing included class I and class II loci at four-digit resolution.

What the authors observed across the whole study: A cluster of highly shared sequence variants was judged likely to be a technical artifact of the sequencing pipeline. In this cohort, only TCR beta chains were sequenced, and detectable features were limited by the absence of alpha or paired-chain data. Sequencing depth was assumed to be roughly uniform across donors in the presence/absence analyses, though that assumption may not hold. In both the original and validation cohorts, the classifier was reported to diagnose cytomegalovirus status with high specificity and sensitivity. Because HLA typing was unavailable for some donors at each locus, only the typed subset was used in association tests. In a later analysis, HLA-associated TCR beta chains showed more clonal expansion and lower generation probabilities than non-associated chains that were equally common. According to the authors, the approach could potentially be generalized to other disease states and immunological phenotypes. Because the 87-base-pair reads could not distinguish some IMGT-functional V segments, including TRBV6-2 and TRBV6-3, those segments were excluded. A total of about 150 TCR beta chains were listed by the study as associated with cytomegalovirus. Several of the top co-occurrence clusters appeared to be linked to parvovirus B19, influenza, CMV and Epstein-Barr virus, according to a later analysis. In vitro tests confirmed that a few of the cytomegalovirus-associated TCR beta chains recognize cytomegalovirus antigens. Immune exposure information for the cohort was limited to CMV serostatus. Because counts were too low, 15 or so rarely observed V segments, including chromosome 9 orphons, were excluded from the earlier analysis of 587 of the donors. In a later analysis, the rate of TCR association differed among HLA loci, with DRB1 alleles having the most associated TCRs and HLA-C alleles having the fewest. An association between a missense DCLRE1C variant and V-gene and J-gene trimming of TCR beta chains was found in a later genetic analysis and replicated in an independent cohort. Most CMV-associated TCR beta chains appeared to be HLA-restricted in a later analysis, and the HLA associations seemed to be driven largely by CMV exposure. When HLA alleles, especially DR and DQ, strongly co-occurred, TCR associations were difficult to assign to individual alleles. According to a later genetic analysis, donors in an Asian-associated ancestry cluster had fewer N-insertions in productive TCRs than the approximately 630-donor mean. A later analysis associated about 16,000 TCR beta sequences with specific HLA alleles at a false discovery rate of 0.05. Linkage disequilibrium might explain the correlated functional status among segregating V segments, but an unknown experimental factor could not be ruled out. In an earlier analysis of around 600 of the donors, most TCR beta V segments were observed in productive rearrangements about 90% or about 30% of the time, broadly matching IMGT annotations. A further reported finding was that TCR beta sequences accurately predicted the HLA-A and HLA-B alleles for most subjects in the first cohort. Across donors, most TCR sequences were observed very rarely, whereas some public TCRs were present in many individuals.

Library preparation was by the immunoSEQ multiplex PCR assay. For the multiplex PCR, a mixture combining 60 forward primers for TCR Vbeta segments and 13 reverse primers for TCR Jbeta segments was used. The CDR3 region of rearranged TCR beta genes was amplified from genomic DNA by a multiplex PCR assay. The amplified TCR beta libraries were sequenced on the Illumina HiSeq System as 87-base-pair reads. Concerning the study's data processing: In a later analysis, some 80 million unique TCR beta chains were counted across the roughly 670 repertoires, and roughly 11 million of these chains were shared by at least two donors. A nearest-neighbor algorithm error-corrected the raw reads and collapsed the reads into unique sequences, merging closely related sequences to remove PCR and sequencing errors. Alignment of CDR3 sequences to IMGT reference sequences was used to assign V, D and J gene segments. Each retained sequence needed at least a six-nucleotide match to both a V gene segment and a J gene segment. Rearrangements were called productive when the CDR3 lacked stop codons and stayed in frame with V and J; all others were non-productive. Following IMGT convention, CDR3 was defined as the stretch from the second conserved V-encoded cysteine up to the conserved J-encoded phenylalanine. Sequences without an unambiguous match to a single V gene segment were excluded from the earlier analysis of several hundred of the donors. An earlier analysis of 500 to 700 of the donors classified V segments as functional when productive rearrangements were above 56.7% and as segregating when the standard deviation between donors was above 5%. A statistical classification framework was built to diagnose cytomegalovirus status from the catalog of TCR beta chain sequences. V and J gene assignment, in a later analysis, came from comparing TCR nucleotide sequences with IMGT/GENE-DB human TR gene sequences. The TCRdist pipeline was used in a later analysis to assign CDR3 sequences and most-parsimonious VDJ recombination scenarios. In a later analysis, each TCR beta chain was defined by its CDR3 amino acid sequence together with its V-gene family, and reads lacking a unique V-gene family were excluded. As a way to deal with suspected cross-contamination and a sequencing artifact, a later analysis dropped approximately 570 nucleotide sequences that were highly shared and had low generation probability. In a later analysis, a clonal expansion index for each public chain was calculated from normalized within-repertoire ranks of inferred template counts. In a later analysis, generation probabilities were computed with a VDJ recombination model fitted to out-of-frame rearrangements, and the resulting probabilities were checked against IGoR. Hypergeometric tests were used in a later analysis to score TCR-TCR, TCR-HLA and TCR-CMV co-occurrence, with a repertoire-size bias correction applied to the TCR pairs. False discovery rates were estimated in a later analysis by permuting HLA or CMV assignments 20 times. A later analysis grouped co-occurring TCRs with DBSCAN, adding TCRdist sequence similarity when clustering within HLA-allele-positive subsets. Repertoires with fewer than 30,000 or more than 120,000 public chains, plus five repertoires with anomalous nucleotide sharing, were excluded from co-occurrence clustering. The immuneACCESS repertoire file appears here via TCRdb, limited to in-frame rearrangements. These files lack a portion of the clones; in checked studies, under half of the deficit traces to unresolved V genes, and the cause of the others is not known. V, J and clone size reflect that table, while D and trimming were determined from the DNA. The sample table holds 100,000 or so clones, of which over 65% were seen once. In total, the top ten clones hold 7% to 10% of the sample.

Relative to germline, V is 5 bases shorter and J is 10 bases shorter, with 8 bases between their ends. The germline V gene (reference sequence) provides CDR1 MNHEY and CDR2 SMNVEV. Spanning cysteine to phenylalanine, the CDR3 consists of 11 amino acids. The DNA shown is the 33-base CDR3, in frame from base 1. The cohort was made up of 666 healthy bone marrow donors. Cohort members were all nominally healthy when sampled, although unrecorded immune exposures were likely present. The donor was CMV seropositive and belonged to the group of some 290 seropositive cohort members. Every donor gave a peripheral blood sample, and the peripheral blood mononuclear cells from that sample were used for TCR beta sequencing. Genomic DNA was extracted from the blood cell samples with the Qiagen DNeasy Blood Extraction Kit. This clone was seen only a few times. Its cognate antigen has yet to be identified. One base away there is no much larger clone; base qualities are not given.

Sequenced sample: PBMCs. The rearranged segments are TRBV27 and TRBJ2-2; TRBD2 is perhaps the D gene, given 5 matching bases. This sequence originates from a man aged 40-55 years in good health and CMV-seropositive. The DNA sequence is TGTGCCAGCAGTGGAGGTGTGGAGCTGTTTTTT. This yields the protein CASSGGVELFF.